This entry lists 14 T cell receptor beta chains sequenced from one sample in a study of persistence of HIV-infected CD4 T cells. This was the immunoSEQ version 4 assay in survey mode. Only in-frame clones appear in the TCRdb table, and some are missing; sequencing was by immunoSEQ multiplex PCR. The sample records about 36,000 clones, 85% to 90% being singletons. An overlapping HIV-1 Gag peptide pool stimulated these cells at 0.95 to 1 ug/peptide/mL. CD40L-negative CD69-negative CD45RO-high memory CD4+ T cells were sorted as populations depleted of antigen-responding cells. No antigens are known for them. This material consisted of cultured CD4+ T cells from PBMCs, taken from a patient who received antiretroviral therapy. The source is an adult with HIV. The donor label of this sample is uncertain.

The rearrangement joins TRBV5-1 to TRBJ2-7; the D is unclear. Trimming shortened V by 0 bases and J by 3 bases, and 10 bases separated the two germline ends. CDR3 length equals 14 residues. Per germline, CDR1 SGHRS and CDR2 YFSETQ. CDR3 in amino acids: CASSLDLRVYEQYF. CDR3 bases: TGCGCCAGCAGCTTGGACTTAAGGGTCTACGAGCAGTACTTC. The complete variable domain, with remaining parts taken from reference TRBV5-1 and TRBJ2-7, reads KAGVTQTPRYLIKTRGQQVTLSCSPISGHRSVSWYQQTPGQGLQFLFEYFSETQRNKGNFPGRFSGRQFSNSRSEMNVSTLELGDSALYLCASSLDLRVYEQYFGPGTRLTVT.

The gene calls are TRBV6-5 and TRBJ2-7; tentatively, D is TRBD1 (6 bases). V was trimmed by 2 bases and J by 4 bases, leaving 9 bases between them. The CDR3 has 13 amino acids. CDR1 and CDR2 (germline): MNHEY, SVGAGI. CDR3 sequence: CASSYEGVYEQYF. The CDR3 DNA reads as TGTGCCAGCAGTTACGAGGGGGTTTACGAGCAGTACTTC.

V and J are TRBV6-5 and TRBJ2-7; 9 nucleotides agree with TRBD1. Germline lookup yields CDR1 MNHEY and CDR2 SVGAGI. The CDR3 has 14 residues. V shed 6 bases, J shed 4 bases, and the junction held 7 bases outside the gene matches. The CDR3 DNA sequence: TGTGCCAGCAGCCCCGGGACAGGGTGGTACGAGCAGTACTTC. Amino acid sequence: CASSPGTGWYEQYF.

The rearrangement links TRBV19 to TRBJ1-3; D might be TRBD1 (5 bases). The CDR3 covers 14 residues. The V and J ends lost 7 bases and 1 base respectively, with 11 bases between them. Germline lookup yields CDR1 LNHDA and CDR2 SQIVND (reference sequence). CDR3 loop: CASTYGGSGNTIYF. The CDR3 region has the DNA TGTGCCAGTACCTACGGGGGTTCTGGAAACACCATATATTTT.

Written as DNA, the CDR3 is TGTGCCAGCAGTTTGGCTGGACAGGGCTGGGAAAAACTGTTTTTT. Translated: CASSLAGQGWEKLFF. The J gene is TRBJ1-4, the V gene TRBV28; 8 positions match TRBD1. This CDR3 is 15 amino acids long. The germline V gene encodes CDR1 MDHEN and CDR2 SYDVKM. V trimming: 3 bases; J trimming: 8 bases; junction bases outside the gene matches: 8.

The V and J genes are TRBV25-1 and TRBJ1-1; TRBD1 might be the D (5 bases). Germline V lookup: CDR1 MGHDK, CDR2 SYGVNS. Between the trimmed V and J ends, which lost 8 bases and 0 bases, there was a span of 10 bases. There are 13 residues in the CDR3. The CDR3 DNA sequence: TGTGCCAGCCTACAGGCCGTGAACACTGAAGCTTTCTTT. Encoded protein: CASLQAVNTEAFF.

This clone was observed a handful of times. V gene TRBV24-1 combines with J gene TRBJ1-2; D gene unclear. The CDR3 has 11 amino acids. The ends were cut back, 9 bases at V and 10 bases at J, with 14 bases in the middle. In germline, CDR1 is KGHDR, CDR2 SFDVKD. CDR3 nucleotide sequence: TGTGCCACCGCTGAGAACGGCATCTACACCTTC. Protein sequence: CATAENGIYTF.

The chain combines TRBV6-2 or TRBV6-3 with TRBJ2-6; unclear D gene. Germline V gives CDR1 MNHEY, CDR2 SVGEGT. V gave up 2 bases and J gave up 0 bases, with 5 bases separating them. The CDR3 spans 15 residues. As DNA, the CDR3 is TGTGCCAGCAGTTACCACAACTCTGGGGCCAACGTCCTGACTTTC. Encoded protein: CASSYHNSGANVLTF.

This clone has only one observation. The V and J genes are TRBV19 and TRBJ1-5; possibly TRBD1 for D (5 bases). The V gene's germline CDR1 is LNHDA and CDR2 SQIVND (reference sequence). The CDR3 is 14 amino acids. V lost 3 bases and J lost 2, with 8 bases in between. This CDR3 reads CASSIRGGNQPQHF. The CDR3 coding sequence is TGTGCCAGTAGTATTAGGGGAGGCAATCAGCCCCAGCATTTT.

This clone has just a few counts. The chain combines TRBV28 with TRBJ2-3, with 11 bases that match TRBD2. V was clipped by 5 bases and J by 4 bases; unmatched bases: 11. The CDR3 covers 17 residues. Germline-derived CDR1 and CDR2 are MDHEN and SYDVKM. CDR3 in DNA: TGTGCCAGCAGTACCCTGGGAACTAGCGGGAGTGCAGATACGCAGTATTTT. It is translated as CASSTLGTSGSADTQYF.

The V call is TRBV12-3 or TRBV12-4, the J call TRBJ2-3; D perhaps matches TRBD1 (5 bases). CDR3 length: 11 amino acids. V shed 6 bases and J shed 11 bases, with 12 bases lying between them. CDR3 region: CASRLTGLQYF. The CDR3 nucleotides are TGTGCCAGCAGGTTAACAGGTTTGCAGTATTTT.

This clone was seen only a few times. The chain has TRBV4-1 and TRBJ1-2; D is undetermined. This CDR3 has 14 amino acids. Germline V gives CDR1 MGHRA, CDR2 YSYEKL. Trimming cost V 5 bases and J 5 bases, with 15 bases left between them. CDR3 in DNA: TGCGCCAGCAGCAACGACGGCGGAACATATGGCTACACCTTC. Translation gives CASSNDGGTYGYTF.

The V call is TRBV19, the J call TRBJ2-6; D unresolved. The CDR3 has 16 amino acids. Germline V gene lookup returns CDR1 LNHDA and CDR2 SQIVND (reference sequence). Trimming removed 4 bases from V and 0 bases from J, with 10 bases in between. CDR3 residues: CASSNPPYSGANVLTF. The CDR3 bases are TGTGCCAGTAGTAATCCGCCCTACTCTGGGGCCAACGTCCTGACTTTC.

V and J are TRBV18 and TRBJ1-6; D ambiguous. The V gene lost 3 bases and the J gene lost 0 bases, with 6 bases spanning the gap. This CDR3 is 15 amino acids long. The germline CDR1 and CDR2 sequences are KGHSH and LQKENI. CDR3 coding DNA: TGTGCCAGCTCACCTATCAGCTCCTATAATTCACCCCTCCACTTT. It yields the protein CASSPISSYNSPLHF.